This T cell receptor (beta chain) was obtained from a study of tumor and adjacent non-tumor tissue in lung cancer. Notes on the study in general: Tumor tissue had significantly higher TCR diversity than normal lung.

To note about this clonotype: Its target is not known.

Three rounds of nested PCR, following a modified ARM-PCR protocol, produced the TCRbeta library. MiXCR was run by TCRdb on the multiplex PCR reads, yielding one entry per CDR3 protein. The table records 65,000 to 70,000 distinct CDR3 sequences, roughly three fifths of them present only once. RNA was extracted from bulk tissue without any cell sorting. V dropped 7 bases and J dropped 0; count of bases not matched to a gene: 5. CDR1 is MDHEN, CDR2 SYDVKM, per germline. The CDR3 runs 15 residues. This sequence was found in a man aged 50 to 60 with non-small cell lung cancer. This chain uses TRBV28 with TRBJ1-3; 8 bases map to TRBD1. Sequencing was performed on lung tumor tissue. The CDR3 loop reads CASTPTGGSGNTIYF. For the CDR3, the DNA is TGTGCCAGCACCCCTACAGGGGGCTCTGGAAACACCATATATTTT.